The present T cell receptor beta chain was sequenced within a study of Graves' ophthalmopathy and Graves' hyperthyroidism. Across the study: At the time of initial diagnosis and before any treatment, peripheral blood was collected. Study-wide points: Appearing in blood as well were most expanded thyroid clonotypes above 0.001 frequency.

The germline CDR1 and CDR2 sequences are SGHRS and YFSETQ. Losses at the gene ends were 4 bases for V and 3 bases for J; bases not matched to a gene: 9. This CDR3 is 15 amino acids long. Comments on this clonotype: The antigen remains unidentified.

Hyperthyroidism was considered stable when no ophthalmopathy appeared within 18 months of follow-up. Each hyperthyroidism patient was newly diagnosed, with under 2 months' duration, and aged 18 to 65. RNA transcripts were the source from which TCR beta CDR3 regions were amplified. First-round RT-PCR used HTBI primers; second-round multiplex PCR followed. From the multiplex PCR reads, TCRdb called clonotypes with MiXCR, one entry per CDR3 protein. The sample includes about 620,000 distinct CDR3 sequences, 22% of them seen just once. The TCR comes from a woman in her late teens or twenties with stable Graves' hyperthyroidism. Some clones in this sample may be carry-over from other donors' samples. This rearrangement joins TRBV5-1 to TRBJ2-7; 8 nucleotides agree with TRBD1. Sequenced input: peripheral blood. This chain's CDR3 is CASSPLTGERYEQYF. CDR3 coding DNA: TGCGCCAGCAGCCCCCTGACAGGGGAGCGCTACGAGCAGTACTTC.